The clone carrying this T cell receptor beta chain was seen many times. Its antigen is still unknown. The data were taken from a study of response to subunit inactivated influenza vaccine. Using its own MiXCR run on the RT-PCR reads, TCRdb lists one record per CDR3 protein. The sample lists 500,000 to 750,000 distinct CDR3 sequences, about 14% seen once, with roughly 11% in the top ten. Study-wide findings and caveats: The study's authors posited that every seasonal influenza vaccination enlists few new T cells.

The specimen was PBMCs from blood, collected roughly 12 days after vaccination. This clonotype was obtained from a man between 45 and 60 years old who received an inactivated influenza vaccine.

DNA for the CDR3: TGTGCCACCAGCAGAGGAGAGACCCAGTACTTC. Translating gives CATSRGETQYF. The gene calls are TRBV15 and TRBJ2-5; D gene uncertain. This CDR3 region has 11 residues. Per germline, CDR1 LNHNV and CDR2 YYDKDF (reference sequence). The V end was cut by 1 base, the J end by 4 bases, with 1 base between.